Below, 20 T cell receptor beta chains from the same sample are listed, as sequenced in a study of CD8+CD57+ T cells in acquired aplastic anemia. TCR beta VDJ and CDR3 profiles were obtained from a genomic DNA template. TCRdb processed the reads anew with MiXCR; each CDR3 protein has one entry. This repertoire shows some 170,000 distinct CDR3 sequences, around 45% found once; its top ten account for around 0.96%. The sample was sorted CD4+, CD8+, or CD8+CD57+ T cells (not recorded which) from PBMCs. The receptors come from a human donor in good health.

The genes are TRBV29-1 and TRBJ1-1; 9 bases align to TRBD1. V gave up 5 bases and J gave up 5 bases; unmatched junction bases: 6. In germline, CDR1 is SQVTM, CDR2 ANQGSEA. This CDR3 has 13 residues. This CDR3 is CSVKQTGGTEAFF. CDR3 coding DNA: TGCAGCGTTAAACAGACAGGGGGGACTGAAGCTTTCTTT.

This clonotype was counted ten times or more. The chain combines TRBV20-1 with TRBJ2-7; perhaps TRBD1 as D (5 bases). Trimming shortened V by 4 bases and J by 2 bases, and 9 bases separated the two germline ends. The length of the CDR3 is 12 residues. Germline V gene sequence: CDR1 DFQATT, CDR2 SNEGSKA (reference sequence). The CDR3 reads CSANGHTYEQYF. The CDR3 bases are TGCAGTGCTAATGGACATACCTACGAGCAGTACTTC.

The rearrangement links TRBV20-1 to TRBJ2-4; no clear D gene. Germline lookup yields CDR1 DFQATT and CDR2 SNEGSKA (reference sequence). The CDR3 length is 11 residues. The V and J ends lost 5 bases and 5 bases respectively, with 7 bases between them. CDR3 sequence: CSAPRENIQYF. CDR3 DNA sequence: TGCAGTGCTCCCCGGGAAAACATTCAGTACTTC.

Of note for this clonotype: The DNA is left out, because the CDR3 cannot be placed on it with certainty; the CDR3 is given as TCRdb lists it. The V and J genes are TRBV5-6 and TRBJ2-7; TRBD1, the table's D call, lacks a check against the DNA. CDR1 SGHDT and CDR2 YYEEEE come from the germline V gene. The CDR3 extends over 14 residues, inclusive of both ends. CDR3 loop: CASSFGPGIYEQYF.

In its sample, this clonotype was seen a few times. A read error may be the cause here, since a much bigger clone is one base away. Lacking the conserved final phenylalanine or tryptophan, this CDR3 likely reflects a read error. V usage is TRBV9 and J usage is TRBJ2-7; D gene ambiguous. Trimming removed 4 bases at V and 0 bases at J, with 17 bases between. The CDR3 runs to 16 residues. The germline V gene has CDR1 SGDLS and CDR2 YYNGEE. This CDR3 reads CASSYGSGVSSYEQYL. The CDR3 DNA is TGTGCCAGCAGCTACGGATCTGGGGTAAGCTCCTACGAGCAGTACCTC.

This chain links TRBV20-1 with TRBJ1-5; tentatively, D is TRBD1 (5 bases). Between the trimmed V and J ends, which lost 3 bases and 0 bases, there was a span of 12 bases. CDR3 length equals 15 residues. CDR1 is DFQATT and CDR2 is SNEGSKA in the germline V gene (reference sequence). DNA for the CDR3: TGCAGTGCTAGTGACCAAGGGACTAGCAATCAGCCCCAGCATTTT. This sequence encodes CSASDQGTSNQPQHF.

This clonotype came up many times. The rearrangement uses TRBV20-1 and TRBJ1-3, with TRBD1 as a possible D gene (6 bases). The germline CDR1 and CDR2 sequences are DFQATT and SNEGSKA (reference sequence). Deletions cut 5 bases from V and 2 bases from J, with 7 bases between. The length of the CDR3 is 12 residues. CDR3: CSAEGAGNTIYF. CDR3 coding DNA: TGCAGTGCTGAGGGGGCTGGAAACACCATATATTTT.

The J gene is TRBJ1-2, the V gene TRBV18; D is perhaps TRBD1 (6 bases). Germline V gene lookup returns CDR1 KGHSH and CDR2 LQKENI. The CDR3 has 14 amino acids. Trimming pared 6 bases from V and 2 bases from J, leaving 13 bases between. The CDR3 spells CASSKGGPNYGYTF. CDR3 DNA sequence: TGTGCCAGCTCCAAGGGGGGTCCCAACTATGGCTACACCTTC.

Remarks on this clonotype: One base away lies a much larger clone, so this may be a sequencing read error. The rearrangement links TRBV12-3 or TRBV12-4 to TRBJ2-4, with D possibly TRBD1 on 5 matching bases. The CDR3 covers 14 residues. CDR3 sequence: CASSSTVDKDIQYF. In DNA form, the CDR3 reads TGTGCCAGCAGTTCCACTGTGGACAAAGACATTCAGTACTTC.

This clonotype has more than one count but fewer than ten. The chain carries TRBV28 and TRBJ2-7; D is uncertain. V lost 3 bases to trimming and J lost 4 bases, with 10 bases between them. The CDR3 consists of 13 residues. Germline CDR1 and CDR2: MDHEN and SYDVKM. The CDR3 here is CASSLPILYEQYF. The CDR3 DNA reads as TGTGCCAGCAGTTTGCCAATTCTATACGAGCAGTACTTC.

The genes are TRBV28 and TRBJ2-7, with D perhaps given as TRBD1 or TRBD2 (5 bases each). CDR1 and CDR2 from the germline V gene are MDHEN and SYDVKM. V was cut by 7 bases and J by 2 bases, with 15 bases left in between. The CDR3 is 14 residues long. The CDR3 sequence: CASKAGTITYEQYF. The CDR3 DNA reads TGTGCCAGCAAAGCCGGGACCATCACCTACGAGCAGTACTTC.

Notes on this clonotype: The conserved closing phenylalanine or tryptophan is absent in this CDR3, likely reflecting a read error. The chain links TRBV11-2 to TRBJ2-1, with 12 bases fitting TRBD2. Losses at the gene ends were 5 bases for V and 4 bases for J; bases not matched to a gene: 6. This CDR3 is 16 amino acids long. Germline values: CDR1 SGHAT, CDR2 FQNNGV. CDR3 nucleotide sequence: TGTGCCAGCAGCCTGCGACTAGCGGGAGTTTACAATGAGCAGTTCCTC. It codes for CASSLRLAGVYNEQFL.

The DNA of the CDR3 is TGTGCCAGCAAAATAACTAGCGAGCAGTACTTC. The encoded protein is CASKITSEQYF. The V and J genes are TRBV6-6 and TRBJ2-7; D might be TRBD2 (5 bases). Per the germline V gene, CDR1 is MNHNY and CDR2 is SVGAGI (reference sequence). The CDR3 spans 11 residues. The germline V and J ends were trimmed by 7 bases and 6 bases, with 10 bases remaining between them.

This clonotype was seen repeatedly, ten times or more. The J gene is TRBJ1-2, the V gene TRBV7-2; tentative D call: TRBD1 (5 bases). Trimming shortened V by 0 bases and J by 2 bases, and 13 bases separated the two germline ends. CDR3 length: 16 amino acids. Germline loops: CDR1 SGHTA, CDR2 FQGNSA. CDR3 residues: CASSLARDGRNYGYTF. CDR3 sequence (DNA): TGTGCCAGCAGCTTAGCACGGGACGGCCGAAACTATGGCTACACCTTC.

CDR3 residues: CASSRDGGRTEAFF. The CDR3 DNA reads TGTGCCAGCAGCCGGGATGGGGGAAGGACTGAAGCTTTCTTT. The chain has TRBV9 and TRBJ1-1; TRBD1 is a possible D gene (5 bases). From germline, CDR1 is SGDLS and CDR2 YYNGEE. Trimming removed 4 bases at V and 5 bases at J, with 15 bases between. The CDR3 has 14 residues. The full variable domain, with the rest looked up from reference TRBV9 and TRBJ1-1, is DSGVTQTPKHLITATGQRVTLRCSPRSGDLSVYWYQQSLDQGLQFLIQYYNGEERAKGNILERFSAQQFPDLHSELNLSSLELGDSALYFCASSRDGGRTEAFFGQGTRLTVV.

This clonotype was detected many times. The J gene is TRBJ2-7, the V gene TRBV12-3 or TRBV12-4; 11 bases agree with TRBD2. Germline trimming cut 7 bases from V and 0 bases from J; bases unmatched to any gene: 5. The CDR3 consists of 15 residues. CDR3 nucleotides: TGTGCCAGCACCCGCGGACTAGCGGGCTCCTACGAGCAGTACTTC. It encodes CASTRGLAGSYEQYF.

Concerning this clonotype: This clone may be a read error of a much larger clone one base away. The V and J genes are TRBV2 and TRBJ2-3; D tentatively fits TRBD1 or TRBD2 (7 bases each). The V gene lost 8 bases and the J gene lost 8 bases, with 17 bases spanning the gap. The germline CDR1 and CDR2 sequences are SNHLY and FYNNEI. The CDR3 covers 13 residues. CDR3 sequence reads: CASCPQGGGTQYF. The CDR3 nucleotides read TGTGCCAGCTGTCCCCAGGGGGGGGGTACGCAGTATTTT. Filled out from reference TRBV2 and TRBJ2-3, the complete variable domain reads EPEVTQTPSHQVTQMGQEVILRCVPISNHLYFYWYRQILGQKVEFLVSFYNNEISEKSEIFDDQFSVERPDGSNFTLKIRSTKLEDSAMYFCASCPQGGGTQYFGPGTRLTVL.

With respect to this clonotype: No conserved phenylalanine or tryptophan is present at the end of the CDR3, so a read error is the likely explanation. This chain joins TRBV10-3 and TRBJ1-5; a possible D gene is TRBD1 (6 bases). Per the germline V gene, CDR1 is ENHRY and CDR2 is SYGVKD. V was trimmed by 3 bases and J by 1 base, leaving 10 bases between them. The CDR3 has 15 amino acids. CDR3 sequence reads: CAISDLDRSNQPQHV. For the CDR3, the DNA is TGTGCCATCAGTGACTTAGACAGGAGCAATCAGCCCCAGCATGTT.

This clonotype has more than one count but fewer than ten. One end of the junction does not line up with germline, which may come from a read error. V is TRBV15 and J is TRBJ2-2; D may correspond to TRBD1 or TRBD2 (6 bases each). Germline V gene sequence: CDR1 LNHNV, CDR2 YYDKDF (reference sequence). The CDR3 contains 15 residues. CDR3 coding DNA: TGCGTCACCGGGGGCGGGACATCGAACACCGGGGAGCTGTTTTTT. Translating gives CVTGGGTSNTGELFF.

This clonotype was counted between two and nine times. The rearrangement uses TRBV7-3 and TRBJ2-5; no clear D gene. CDR1 SGHTA and CDR2 FQGTGA come from the germline V gene. The V end was cut by 2 bases, the J end by 4 bases, with 8 bases between. This CDR3 is 13 amino acids long. This CDR3 reads CASSLGPRETQYF. The CDR3 DNA reads as TGTGCCAGCAGCTTAGGGCCAAGAGAGACCCAGTACTTC.